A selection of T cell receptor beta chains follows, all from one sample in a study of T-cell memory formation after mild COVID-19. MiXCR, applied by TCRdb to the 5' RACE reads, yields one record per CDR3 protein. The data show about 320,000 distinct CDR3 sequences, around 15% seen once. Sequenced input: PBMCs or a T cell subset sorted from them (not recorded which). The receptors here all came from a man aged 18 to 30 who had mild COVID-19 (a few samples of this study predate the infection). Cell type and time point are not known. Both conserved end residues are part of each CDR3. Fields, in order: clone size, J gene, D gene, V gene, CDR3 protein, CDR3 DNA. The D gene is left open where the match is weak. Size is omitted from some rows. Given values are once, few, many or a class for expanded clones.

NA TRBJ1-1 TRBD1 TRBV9 CASSGQGSLVAFF TGTGCCAGCAGCGGACAGGGATCTTTGGTGGCTTTCTTT
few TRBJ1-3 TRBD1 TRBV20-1 CSARVGAGGFSGNTIYF TGCAGTGCTAGAGTGGGGGCAGGGGGCTTTTCTGGAAACACCATATATTTT
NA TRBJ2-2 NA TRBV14 CASSLAATTGELFF TGTGCCAGCAGCCTAGCAGCTACCACCGGGGAGCTGTTTTTT
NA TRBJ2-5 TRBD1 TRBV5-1 CASSLRQGAMGETQYF TGCGCCAGCAGCTTGAGACAGGGGGCAATGGGAGAGACCCAGTACTTC
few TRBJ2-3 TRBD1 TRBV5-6 CASSLDRGATDTQYF TGTGCCAGCAGCTTGGACAGGGGGGCCACAGATACGCAGTATTTT
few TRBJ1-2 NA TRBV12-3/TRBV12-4 CASSFGVRGYTF TGTGCCAGCAGTTTCGGGGTCCGCGGCTACACCTTC
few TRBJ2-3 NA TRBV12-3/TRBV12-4 CASCQSRPTDTQYF TGTGCCAGCTGCCAGAGCCGGCCCACAGATACGCAGTATTTT
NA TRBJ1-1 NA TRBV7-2 CASSRDGRATEAFF TGTGCCAGCAGCCGAGATGGCAGGGCCACTGAAGCTTTCTTT
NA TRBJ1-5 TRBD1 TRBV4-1 CASSQVQGDSNQPQHF TGCGCCAGCAGCCAAGTACAGGGGGATAGCAATCAGCCCCAGCATTTT
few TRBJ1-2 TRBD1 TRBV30 CAWSRVRQGHGYTF TGTGCCTGGAGTAGGGTTCGACAGGGCCATGGCTACACCTTC
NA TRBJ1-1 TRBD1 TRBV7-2 CASGQGVNTEAFF TGTGCCAGCGGACAGGGGGTGAACACTGAAGCTTTCTTT
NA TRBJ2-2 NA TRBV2 CASSEGYVELFF TGTGCCAGCAGTGAAGGATACGTGGAGCTGTTTTTT
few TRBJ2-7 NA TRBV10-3 CAIRVDANSYEQYF TGTGCCATCAGGGTGGACGCAAACTCCTACGAGCAGTACTTC
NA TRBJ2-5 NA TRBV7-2 CSGWGGTQYF TGTTCAGGGTGGGGTGGGACCCAGTACTTC
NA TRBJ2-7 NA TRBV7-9 CASSLSLTDAYEQYF TGTGCCAGCAGCTTAAGCCTGACAGATGCCTACGAGCAGTACTTC
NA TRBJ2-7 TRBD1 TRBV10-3 CATGTVLSSYEQYF TGTGCCACCGGGACAGTCCTCAGCTCCTACGAGCAGTACTTC
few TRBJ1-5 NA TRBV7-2 CASSAGGETQHF TGTGCCAGCAGCGCGGGCGGGGAGACCCAGCATTTT
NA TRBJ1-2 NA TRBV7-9 CASTGTWKERRGYTF TGTGCCAGCACCGGAACTTGGAAGGAGAGACGGGGCTACACCTTC
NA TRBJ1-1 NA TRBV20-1 CSARISGVNTEAFF TGCAGTGCTAGAATCTCTGGGGTGAACACTGAAGCTTTCTTT
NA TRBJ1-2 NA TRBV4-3 CASSQDDRGVDYTF TGCGCCAGCAGCCAAGATGATCGGGGAGTTGACTACACCTTC
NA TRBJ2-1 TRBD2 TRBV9 CASSLRPAGGTIHNEQFF TGTGCCAGCAGCCTCCGACCAGCGGGGGGGACAATACACAATGAGCAGTTCTTC
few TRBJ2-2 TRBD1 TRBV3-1 CASSQVRGPSTGELFF TGTGCCAGCAGCCAAGTAAGGGGGCCGAGCACCGGGGAGCTGTTTTTT
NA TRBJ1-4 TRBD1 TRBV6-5 CASSLTKGARGREKLFF TGTGCCAGCAGTCTAACAAAGGGGGCCAGGGGAAGAGAAAAACTGTTTTTT
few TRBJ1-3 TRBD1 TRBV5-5 CASRQQGGDTIYF TGTGCCAGCAGACAACAGGGGGGGGACACCATATATTTT
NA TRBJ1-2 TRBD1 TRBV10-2 CASSNRGQVYGYTF TGCGCCAGCAGTAACAGGGGGCAGGTCTATGGCTACACCTTC
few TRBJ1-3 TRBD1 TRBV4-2 CASSQADLQGARGNTIYF TGTGCCAGCAGCCAAGCCGACTTACAGGGGGCGCGGGGAAACACCATATATTTT
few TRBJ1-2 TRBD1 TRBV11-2 CASSLELGTDYGYTF TGTGCCAGCAGCTTAGAGCTAGGGACAGACTATGGCTACACCTTC
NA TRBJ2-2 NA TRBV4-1 CASSYQSGFMNTGELFF TGCGCCAGCAGCTACCAGTCCGGGTTCATGAACACCGGGGAGCTGTTTTTT
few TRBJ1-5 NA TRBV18 CASSPYSGNNQPQHF TGTGCCAGCTCACCGTATTCAGGGAACAATCAGCCCCAGCATTTT
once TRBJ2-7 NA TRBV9 CARSVVPGAYEQYF TGTGCCAGAAGCGTAGTCCCAGGAGCCTACGAGCAGTACTTC